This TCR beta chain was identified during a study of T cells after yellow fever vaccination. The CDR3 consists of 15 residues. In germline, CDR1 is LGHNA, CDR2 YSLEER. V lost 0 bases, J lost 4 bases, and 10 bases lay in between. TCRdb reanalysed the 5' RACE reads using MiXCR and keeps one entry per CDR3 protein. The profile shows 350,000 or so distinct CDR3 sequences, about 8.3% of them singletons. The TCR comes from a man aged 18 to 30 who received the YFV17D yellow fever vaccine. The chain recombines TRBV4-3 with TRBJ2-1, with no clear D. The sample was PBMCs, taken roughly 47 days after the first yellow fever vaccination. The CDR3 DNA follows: TGCGCCAGCAGCCAAGATTCTGGGGTATACAATGAGCAGTTCTTC. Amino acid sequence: CASSQDSGVYNEQFF.